A single sample is the source of the 26 T cell receptor beta chains below, sequenced in a study of brain T cells in children with intractable seizures. The table came from immunoSEQ multiplex PCR; TCRdb's copy has only in-frame clones and leaves some out. Of around 44,000 clones listed, more than 80% are singletons. Specimen: peripheral blood, collected at surgery. Source of these receptors: a girl aged 2 to 9 with tuberous sclerosis and intractable seizures.

The V gene is TRBV2, the J gene TRBJ2-5; 8 nucleotides match TRBD2. V trimming: 6 bases; J trimming: 5 bases; junction bases outside the gene matches: 14. CDR1 and CDR2 (germline): SNHLY, FYNNEI. CDR3 size: 16 residues. CDR3 loop: CASSSQPGGGPETQYF. The DNA for the CDR3 is TGTGCCAGCAGCTCTCAGCCCGGGGGGGGCCCGGAGACCCAGTACTTC. Together with reference TRBV2 and TRBJ2-5, the CDR3 gives the full variable domain: EPEVTQTPSHQVTQMGQEVILRCVPISNHLYFYWYRQILGQKVEFLVSFYNNEISEKSEIFDDQFSVERPDGSNFTLKIRSTKLEDSAMYFCASSSQPGGGPETQYFGPGTRLLVL.

This clone was counted only a few times. The CDR3 coding sequence is TGCAGCGTTTCCAAGACAGGCGCCTATGGCTACACCTTC. This gives the protein CSVSKTGAYGYTF. V is TRBV29-1 and J is TRBJ1-2; D perhaps matches TRBD1 (6 bases). Germline CDR1 and CDR2: SQVTM and ANQGSEA. This CDR3 is built from 13 residues. Trimming left V 5 bases short and J 4 bases short, with 14 bases between.

In its sample, this clone was seen once. V usage is TRBV5-1 and J usage is TRBJ2-3, with D tentatively TRBD2 (6 bases). CDR1 and CDR2 (germline): SGHRS, YFSETQ. The CDR3 is made up of 20 amino acids. V was clipped by 3 bases and J by 0 bases, with 26 bases between them. The CDR3: CASSSLAWLSTRPSTDTQYF. The CDR3 bases are TGCGCCAGCAGCTCCCTTGCTTGGTTGTCGACTAGACCCAGCACAGATACGCAGTATTTT. The variable domain in full, completed from reference TRBV5-1 and TRBJ2-3, reads KAGVTQTPRYLIKTRGQQVTLSCSPISGHRSVSWYQQTPGQGLQFLFEYFSETQRNKGNFPGRFSGRQFSNSRSEMNVSTLELGDSALYLCASSSLAWLSTRPSTDTQYFGPGTRLTVL.

In nucleotides, the CDR3 is TGTGCCAGCAGTTTCCGGACAGGTGTACATAATTCACCCCTCCACTTT. It translates to CASSFRTGVHNSPLHF. The rearrangement links TRBV27 to TRBJ1-6; 7 nucleotides line up with TRBD1. CDR3 length: 16 amino acids. Germline CDR1 reads MNHEY; CDR2 reads SMNVEV (reference sequence). V gave up 3 bases and J gave up 5 bases; unmatched junction bases: 7.

The V call is TRBV6-1, the J call TRBJ2-6, with 9 bases lining up with TRBD1. Trimming cost V 0 bases and J 2 bases; bases outside gene matches: 8. The V gene's germline CDR1 is MNHNS and CDR2 SASEGT. The CDR3 length is 19 residues. The CDR3 reads CASSEALRDRAPGANVLTF. In DNA form, the CDR3 reads TGTGCCAGCAGTGAAGCGCTGAGGGACAGGGCCCCTGGGGCCAACGTCCTGACTTTC.

CDR3 sequence: CASSQGGGYQETQYF. CDR3 DNA: TGCGCCAGCAGCCAAGGGGGTGGGTACCAAGAGACCCAGTACTTC. V and J are TRBV4-1 and TRBJ2-5; D call uncertain. Deletions cut 1 base from V and 0 bases from J, with 9 bases between. CDR3 size: 15 residues. Germline V CDR1 and CDR2: MGHRA, YSYEKL.

V is TRBV2 and J is TRBJ1-2; tentatively, D is TRBD1 (5 bases). Germline CDR1 reads SNHLY; CDR2 reads FYNNEI. With 0 bases removed from V and 7 bases from J, the gap between germline ends came to 12 bases. The CDR3 totals 14 residues. The chain's CDR3 is CASSEAAQGSGYTF. The DNA for the CDR3 is TGTGCCAGCAGTGAAGCGGCGCAGGGTAGTGGCTACACCTTC.

The chain is built from TRBV27 and TRBJ2-1, with no clear D. The CDR3 runs to 15 residues. The germline CDR1 and CDR2 sequences are MNHEY and SMNVEV (reference sequence). V lost 6 bases and J 0 bases, leaving 12 bases between the germline ends. This CDR3 reads CASRRKGSSYNEQFF. The CDR3 bases are TGTGCCAGCAGGAGGAAGGGCAGCTCCTACAATGAGCAGTTCTTC.

The chain recombines TRBV5-1 with TRBJ2-7; 12 positions agree with TRBD2. The CDR3 sequence is 15 residues long. Per the germline V gene, CDR1 is SGHRS and CDR2 is YFSETQ. V lost 2 bases, J lost 6 bases, and 6 bases stayed unmatched. CDR3 bases: TGCGCCAGCAGCTTTAGCTGGGGACTAGCGGGCGAGCAGTACTTC. Its translation: CASSFSWGLAGEQYF.

The rearrangement uses TRBV7-8 and TRBJ2-7; TRBD1 might be the D (6 bases). Germline V gene data show CDR1 as SGHVS and CDR2 as FQNEAQ. V lost 4 bases and J lost 4, with 14 bases in between. CDR3 length: 14 amino acids. Written as DNA, the CDR3 is TGTGCCAGCAGCTCGCTTCGGACAGCATACGAGCAGTACTTC. This sequence encodes CASSSLRTAYEQYF.

The count of this clone is one. V is TRBV10-3 and J is TRBJ2-1; 11 bases align to TRBD2. This CDR3 comprises 16 residues. Trimming removed 5 bases from V and 7 bases from J; junction bases left unmatched: 10. Germline V gene data show CDR1 as ENHRY and CDR2 as SYGVKD. The CDR3 sequence is CAISPLASGGSNEQFF. Written as DNA, the CDR3 is TGTGCCATCAGTCCCCTCGCTAGCGGGGGGTCTAATGAGCAGTTCTTC.

The V gene is TRBV12-5, the J gene TRBJ2-5, with D hard to call. Trimming left V 0 bases short and J 4 bases short, with 9 bases between. CDR1 LGHNT and CDR2 FRNRAP come from the germline V gene. This CDR3 contains 14 residues. CDR3 loop: CASGLVAPGETQYF. The CDR3 DNA reads as TGTGCTAGTGGTTTGGTAGCCCCAGGAGAGACCCAGTACTTC.

The J gene is TRBJ2-5, the V gene TRBV10-3; TRBD2 agrees at 9 bases. V dropped 7 bases and J dropped 1; count of bases not matched to a gene: 7. Germline assignment: CDR1 ENHRY and CDR2 SYGVKD. This CDR3 region has 15 residues. The CDR3 nucleotides read TGTGCCATCAATTCGGCTAGCGGGGTCCAAGAGACCCAGTACTTC. Translating it yields CAINSASGVQETQYF.

The chain employs TRBV4-1 and TRBJ1-1; 10 nucleotides agree with TRBD1. The CDR3 covers 18 residues. CDR1 is MGHRA and CDR2 is YSYEKL in the germline V gene. V lost 2 bases and J lost 4; bases outside the gene matches: 13. The CDR3 coding sequence is TGCGCCAGCAGCCAAAACCTTCCAGGACAGGGGGTAAGCACTGAAGCTTTCTTT. It codes for CASSQNLPGQGVSTEAFF.

The chain joins TRBV4-1 to TRBJ2-5, with 8 bases identical to TRBD1. The germline V gene has CDR1 MGHRA and CDR2 YSYEKL. Trimming removed 2 bases from V and 5 bases from J; junction bases left unmatched: 13. The CDR3 has 17 residues. The CDR3 nucleotides are TGCGCCAGCAGCCAACGAAAGACAGGGGTCGATCGGGAGACCCAGTACTTC. It encodes CASSQRKTGVDRETQYF.

The chain employs TRBV30 and TRBJ1-3, with no clear D. The ends were cut back, 5 bases at V and 1 base at J, with 6 bases in the middle. Germline CDR1 reads GTSNPN; CDR2 reads SVGIG (reference sequence). The CDR3 runs to 12 residues. The CDR3, as DNA: TGTGCCTGGCGGGGTTCTGGAAACACCATATATTTT. This encodes CAWRGSGNTIYF.

The DNA of the CDR3 is TGTGCCAGCAGCATCTTTTCGGGACAGGCTTACAATGAGCAGTTCTTC. It encodes CASSIFSGQAYNEQFF. V and J are TRBV21-1 and TRBJ2-1; the table's D call, TRBD1, was not checked against the DNA. TRBV21-1 represents a pseudogene. The CDR3 is made up of 16 amino acids.

The chain carries TRBV5-1 and TRBJ1-2; D is uncertain. CDR3 length: 14 amino acids. Germline CDR1 reads SGHRS; CDR2 reads YFSETQ. Trimming took 2 bases from V and 3 from J, leaving 11 bases between them. This chain's CDR3 is CASSFGFGYYGYTF. As DNA, the CDR3 is TGCGCCAGCAGCTTTGGTTTCGGTTACTATGGCTACACCTTC.

CDR3 coding DNA: TGTGCCAGCAGCCATATAGGACAGGGTGAAAAACTGTTTTTT. Residues: CASSHIGQGEKLFF. The chain has TRBV4-2 and TRBJ1-4; TRBD1 aligns across 8 bases. Germline CDR1 is LGHNA and CDR2 is YNFKEQ. The CDR3 runs to 14 residues. Trimming removed 3 bases from V and 7 bases from J; junction bases left unmatched: 4.

DNA for the CDR3: TGTGCCTGGAGTGTAAAAGGGGCACGGGAGCAGTACGTC. It codes for CAWSVKGAREQYV. This chain connects TRBV30 to TRBJ2-7; tentative D call: TRBD1 (5 bases). The length of the CDR3 is 13 residues. Trimming left V 0 bases short and J 7 bases short, with 13 bases between. The germline CDR1 and CDR2 sequences are GTSNPN and SVGIG (reference sequence).

Comment on this clone: Other nucleotide sequences in the sample specify the same CDR3. The chain uses TRBV9 and TRBJ1-3; no firm D call. Germline V CDR1 and CDR2: SGDLS, YYNGEE. This CDR3 has 14 residues. The V gene lost 0 bases and the J gene lost 1 base, with 5 bases spanning the gap. CDR3 loop: CASSVEGSGNTIYF. The CDR3 bases are TGTGCCAGCAGCGTAGAAGGGTCTGGAAACACCATATATTTT.

The rearrangement uses TRBV2 and TRBJ1-1, with D perhaps matching TRBD1 (6 bases). Per the germline V gene, CDR1 is SNHLY and CDR2 is FYNNEI. V was pared by 8 bases and J by 0 bases, with 10 bases between. This CDR3 has 13 amino acids. CDR3: CASGGGLNTEAFF. In DNA, the CDR3 is TGTGCCAGCGGAGGGGGTTTGAACACTGAAGCTTTCTTT.

The V gene is TRBV5-1, the J gene TRBJ2-7, with 9 bases fitting TRBD2. V gave up 4 bases and J gave up 2 bases; unmatched junction bases: 13. CDR1 is SGHRS and CDR2 is YFSETQ in the germline V gene. CDR3 length equals 17 residues. The CDR3 DNA reads TGCGCCAGCAGCCATCGACAACCCCTAGCGGGGACCTACGAGCAGTACTTC. Its protein product is CASSHRQPLAGTYEQYF.

The chain uses TRBV18 and TRBJ1-5; D call uncertain. This CDR3 comprises 14 residues. V was trimmed by 2 bases and J by 1 base, leaving 6 bases between them. Looked up from germline, CDR1 is KGHSH and CDR2 is LQKENI. The CDR3 sequence: CASSPGQSNQPQHF. The CDR3, as DNA: TGTGCCAGCTCACCAGGGCAGAGCAATCAGCCCCAGCATTTT.

The chain links TRBV24-1 to TRBJ2-1; no clear D. The germline V and J ends were trimmed by 4 bases and 0 bases, with 3 bases remaining between them. The CDR3 consists of 13 residues. Germline V gene data show CDR1 as KGHDR and CDR2 as SFDVKD. The DNA of the CDR3 is TGTGCCACCAGTGACCTCTCCTACAATGAGCAGTTCTTC. It is translated as CATSDLSYNEQFF.

J is TRBJ1-2 and V is TRBV15; 7 bases map to TRBD1. The junction had 11 bases not matched to a gene; V was cut back by 2 bases and J by 5 bases. CDR1 and CDR2 from the germline V gene are LNHNV and YYDKDF (reference sequence). This CDR3 is 16 amino acids long. The CDR3 sequence is CATSRHPPDREYGYTF. The CDR3 coding sequence is TGTGCCACCAGCAGACACCCGCCAGACAGGGAGTATGGCTACACCTTC.